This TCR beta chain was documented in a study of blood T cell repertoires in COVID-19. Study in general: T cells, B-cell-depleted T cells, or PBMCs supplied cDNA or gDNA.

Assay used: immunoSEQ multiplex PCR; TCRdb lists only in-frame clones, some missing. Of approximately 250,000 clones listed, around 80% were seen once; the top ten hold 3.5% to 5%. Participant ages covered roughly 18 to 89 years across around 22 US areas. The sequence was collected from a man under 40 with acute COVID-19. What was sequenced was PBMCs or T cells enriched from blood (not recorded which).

CDR3 region: CASSDSRGDTWGKLFF. CDR3 sequence (DNA): TGTGCCAGCAGCGATAGCCGGGGGGACACCTGGGGAAAACTGTTTTTT. The chain employs TRBV7-2 and TRBJ1-4; D perhaps matches TRBD1 (6 bases). The V gene lost 5 bases and the J gene lost 10 bases, with 23 bases spanning the gap. The V gene's germline CDR1 is SGHTA and CDR2 FQGNSA. There are 16 residues in the CDR3.